The 15 T cell receptor beta chains presented below share a single source sample, sequenced in a study of shared clonotypes between healthy human individuals. The assay was immunoSEQ multiplex PCR, and TCRdb's table has in-frame clones only and misses some. The sample includes over 2 million clones, 95% seen only once; the top ten take 0.1% to 0.15%. The sequenced material came from naive CD4+ T cells sorted from blood. The sample's subset: CD45RA+ positively selected. These receptors came from a man aged 18 to 30 in good health.

This sequence joins TRBV6-6 and TRBJ2-5; 10 bases are shared with TRBD1. The germline V gene has CDR1 MNHNY and CDR2 SVGAGI (reference sequence). CDR3 size: 15 residues. With 5 bases clipped from V and 4 bases from J, the junction kept 7 bases outside the gene matches. The CDR3 reads CASSPTGGAVETQYF. CDR3 bases: TGTGCCAGCAGTCCGACAGGGGGCGCGGTAGAGACCCAGTACTTC.

This sequence joins TRBV7-9 and TRBJ2-1, with 8 nucleotides matching TRBD1. V lost 5 bases and J lost 8; bases outside the gene matches: 5. Per germline, CDR1 SEHNR and CDR2 FQNEAQ (reference sequence). The length of the CDR3 is 13 residues. Here the CDR3 DNA reads TGTGCCAGCAGCCCGGACAGGGTAGATGAGCAGTTCTTC. It is translated as CASSPDRVDEQFF.

This chain uses TRBV7-9 with TRBJ2-1; a weak D match, TRBD2 (5 bases). V was cut by 10 bases and J by 7 bases, with 17 bases left in between. The germline CDR1 and CDR2 sequences are SEHNR and FQNEAQ (reference sequence). This CDR3 has 13 residues. The CDR3 is CATPAASFNEQFF. CDR3 DNA sequence: TGTGCCACCCCGGCGGCTAGCTTTAATGAGCAGTTCTTC. Combining the CDR3 with reference TRBV7-9 and TRBJ2-1 gives the whole variable domain DTGVSQNPRHKITKRGQNVTFRCDPISEHNRLYWYRQTLGQGPEFLTYFQNEAQLEKSRLLSDRFSAERPKGSFSTLEIQRTEQGDSAMYLCATPAASFNEQFFGPGTRLTVL.

The chain recombines TRBV19 with TRBJ2-6, with 11 bases aligning to TRBD1. Germline values: CDR1 LNHDA, CDR2 SQIVND (reference sequence). Trimming took 10 bases from V and 0 from J; bases not matched to a gene: 5. There are 16 residues in the CDR3. CDR3 sequence: CATRDRGGSGANVLTF. Here the CDR3 DNA reads TGTGCCACTAGGGACAGGGGGGGCTCTGGGGCCAACGTCCTGACTTTC.

The chain carries TRBV7-8 and TRBJ1-4, with D unresolved. This CDR3 has 14 amino acids. V was trimmed by 2 bases and J by 7 bases, leaving 11 bases between them. Germline CDR1 and CDR2: SGHVS and FQNEAQ. The CDR3 loop reads CASSLIPFAEKLFF. In DNA form, the CDR3 reads TGTGCCAGCAGCTTAATTCCCTTTGCTGAAAAACTGTTTTTT.

The J gene is TRBJ1-2, the V gene TRBV5-6; possibly TRBD1 for D (5 bases). Trimming removed 3 bases from V and 7 bases from J, with 10 bases in between. The germline V gene encodes CDR1 SGHDT and CDR2 YYEEEE. The CDR3 totals 12 residues. The CDR3 nucleotides read TGTGCCAGCAGCTATGGTGGGGGTGGCTACACCTTC. This sequence encodes CASSYGGGGYTF.

The chain joins TRBV11-2 to TRBJ2-1; D is unclear. CDR1 is SGHAT and CDR2 is FQNNGV in the germline V gene. V lost 1 base, J lost 10 bases, and 5 bases lay in between. This CDR3 is built from 11 residues. Here the CDR3 DNA reads TGTGCCAGCAGCTTAGGTCCGGAGCAGTTCTTC. Its protein is CASSLGPEQFF. Filled out from reference TRBV11-2 and TRBJ2-1, the complete variable domain reads EAGVAQSPRYKIIEKRQSVAFWCNPISGHATLYWYQQILGQGPKLLIQFQNNGVVDDSQLPKDRFSAERLKGVDSTLKIQPAKLEDSAVYLCASSLGPEQFFGPGTRLTVL.

The CDR3 region has the DNA TGTGCCAGCAGTTACCATAGGTCGGACGGGAATGAGCAGTTCTTC. Its protein product is CASSYHRSDGNEQFF. The chain carries TRBV6-5 and TRBJ2-1; D is undetermined. V was trimmed by 2 bases and J by 7 bases, leaving 15 bases between them. CDR1 and CDR2 from the germline V gene are MNHEY and SVGAGI. This CDR3 is built from 15 residues.

The CDR3 protein is CASSSDRTYGYTF. CDR3 sequence (DNA): TGTGCCAGCAGTTCCGACAGGACCTATGGCTACACCTTC. The chain combines TRBV7-8 with TRBJ1-2; D is possibly TRBD1 (6 bases). V was clipped by 6 bases and J by 4 bases, with 12 bases between them. Germline CDR1 and CDR2: SGHVS and FQNEAQ. This CDR3 spans 13 amino acids.

The V and J genes are TRBV28 and TRBJ1-5; D gene unclear. The V end lost 3 bases, the J end lost 7 bases, and 7 bases lay between the germline ends. Germline values: CDR1 MDHEN, CDR2 SYDVKM. This CDR3 region has 12 residues. The CDR3 bases are TGTGCCAGCAGTTTCGGTACCCAGCCCCAGCATTTT. Its translation is CASSFGTQPQHF.

This chain links TRBV28 with TRBJ2-7; D unclear. V lost 10 bases to trimming and J lost 2 bases, with 15 bases between them. The length of the CDR3 is 13 residues. The germline CDR1 and CDR2 sequences are MDHEN and SYDVKM. In DNA, the CDR3 is TGTGCCATCCGAACGGCGACCGCCTACGAGCAGTACTTC. Protein product: CAIRTATAYEQYF. Using reference TRBV28 and TRBJ2-7 for the parts outside the CDR3, the full variable domain is DVKVTQSSRYLVKRTGEKVFLECVQDMDHENMFWYRQDPGLGLRLIYFSYDVKMKEKGDIPEGYSVSREKKERFSLILESASTNQTSMYLCAIRTATAYEQYFGPGTRLTVT.

V is TRBV27 and J is TRBJ2-7; D is possibly TRBD1 or TRBD2 (5 bases each). Germline V gene lookup returns CDR1 MNHEY and CDR2 SMNVEV (reference sequence). V lost 5 bases and J lost 2, with 16 bases in between. This CDR3 is built from 15 residues. The CDR3 protein is CASSLKGTGTYEQYF. The CDR3 nucleotides read TGTGCCAGCAGTCTCAAAGGGACGGGGACCTACGAGCAGTACTTC.

The table lists this clone with many counts. The CDR3 loop reads CSVVYRRTSNEQFF. The CDR3 DNA is TGCAGCGTTGTGTATAGACGAACCTCCAATGAGCAGTTCTTC. The V gene is TRBV29-1, the J gene TRBJ2-1; D not resolved. Germline-derived CDR1 and CDR2 are SQVTM and ANQGSEA. CDR3 size: 14 residues. The V end was cut by 4 bases, the J end by 6 bases, with 16 bases between.

Only a few counts were recorded for this clone. The sample carries other DNA sequences with the same CDR3. V gene TRBV6-5 combines with J gene TRBJ1-2, with TRBD1 matching over 10 bases. Trimming at V came to 4 bases and at J to 5 bases, leaving 7 bases not matched to a gene. The CDR3 is made up of 15 amino acids. Germline loops: CDR1 MNHEY, CDR2 SVGAGI. The CDR3 spells CASSSPGTGDYGYTF. CDR3 bases: TGTGCCAGCAGTTCCCCCGGGACAGGGGATTATGGCTACACCTTC.

This chain joins TRBV7-2 and TRBJ2-7; D perhaps matches TRBD2 (7 bases). The V gene's germline CDR1 is SGHTA and CDR2 FQGNSA. Deletions cut 4 bases from V and 2 bases from J, with 15 bases between. The CDR3 has 15 amino acids. CDR3 sequence reads: CASSSTTGTTYEQYF. Written as DNA, the CDR3 is TGTGCCAGCAGCTCGACTACAGGGACTACCTACGAGCAGTACTTC. Full variable domain (remainder filled in from reference TRBV7-2 and TRBJ2-7): GAGVSQSPSNKVTEKGKDVELRCDPISGHTALYWYRQSLGQGLEFLIYFQGNSAPDKSGLPSDRFSAERTGGSVSTLTIQRTQQEDSAVYLCASSSTTGTTYEQYFGPGTRLTVT.